This TCR beta chain was retrieved from a study of OX40 agonist ivuxolimab in advanced cancers. At the level of the study: The drug used for patients, ivuxolimab, was an agonistic anti-OX40 (CD134) antibody. Ivuxolimab was administered intravenously to patients at 0.01 to 10 mg/kg every 2 weeks. Of mixed ages from roughly 23 to 80 and averaging around 60 years, the group was just under 85% male. General observations from the study: The antigen specificity of the peripheral T cells (those that were expanded) was not determined.

Clones were read by immunoSEQ multiplex PCR, and TCRdb kept only the in-frame ones, dropping some. The sample includes about 29,000 clones, approximately 86% seen only once; the top ten take roughly a fifth. The CDR3 runs 14 residues. CDR1 is GTSNPN, CDR2 SVGIG, per germline (reference sequence). V lost 1 base, J lost 5 bases, and 14 bases lay in between. This clone showed up just a few times. The antigen remains undetermined. This material consisted of CD4+ or CD8+ T cells sorted from blood, taken in a trial of the OX40 agonist ivuxolimab. The TCR was taken from an adult with an advanced solid tumor such as melanoma, head and neck, liver or kidney cancer. This chain joins TRBV30 and TRBJ1-1, with a possible D match to TRBD1 (6 bases). The CDR3 nucleotides are TGTGCCTGGAGTGACTGGACTACAGGGACTGAAGCTTTCTTT. Translation: CAWSDWTTGTEAFF.